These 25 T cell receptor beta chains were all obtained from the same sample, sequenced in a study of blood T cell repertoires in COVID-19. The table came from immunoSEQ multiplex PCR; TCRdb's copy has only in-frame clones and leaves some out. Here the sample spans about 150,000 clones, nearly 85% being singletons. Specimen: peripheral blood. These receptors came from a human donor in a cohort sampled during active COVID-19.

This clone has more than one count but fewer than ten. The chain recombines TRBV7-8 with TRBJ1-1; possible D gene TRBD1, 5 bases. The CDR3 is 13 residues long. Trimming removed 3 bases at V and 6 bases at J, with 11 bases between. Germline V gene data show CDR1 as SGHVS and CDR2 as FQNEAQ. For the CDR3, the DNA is TGTGCCAGCAGCTTCCAGGGTTGGGCTGAAGCTTTCTTT. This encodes CASSFQGWAEAFF. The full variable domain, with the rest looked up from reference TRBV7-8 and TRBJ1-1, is GAGVSQSPRYKVAKRGQDVALRCDPISGHVSLFWYQQALGQGPEFLTYFQNEAQLDKSGLPSDRFFAERPEGSVSTLKIQRTQQEDSAVYLCASSFQGWAEAFFGQGTRLTVV.

The chain's CDR3 is CASIGEGGKLFF. In DNA form, the CDR3 reads TGTGCCTCAATCGGTGAGGGAGGAAAACTGTTTTTT. The chain employs TRBV30 and TRBJ1-4; D gene ambiguous. Germline assignment: CDR1 GTSNPN and CDR2 SVGIG (reference sequence). The CDR3 has 12 amino acids. V was shortened by 7 bases and J by 10 bases, with 16 bases between the two germline ends. Full variable domain (remainder filled in from reference TRBV30 and TRBJ1-4): SQTIHQWPATLVQPVGSPLSLECTVEGTSNPNLYWYRQAAGRGLQLLFYSVGIGQISSEVPQNLSASRPQDRQFILSSKKLLLSDSGFYLCASIGEGGKLFFGSGTQLSVL.

CDR3 nucleotides: TGCGCCAGCAGCTTGGCGGCGGGAGCAACAGATACGCAGTATTTT. Its translation: CASSLAAGATDTQYF. The rearrangement uses TRBV5-1 and TRBJ2-3, with TRBD2 matching over 7 bases. Germline V gene sequence: CDR1 SGHRS, CDR2 YFSETQ. This CDR3 is 15 amino acids long. The ends lost 0 bases at V and 3 bases at J; junction bases unmatched: 4.

The CDR3 is CASSLLGAPGNTIYF. The CDR3 DNA reads TGTGCCAGCAGTTTACTAGGGGCCCCTGGAAACACCATATATTTT. This chain connects TRBV27 to TRBJ1-3; D is possibly TRBD1 (5 bases). This CDR3 is 15 amino acids long. The V end lost 2 bases, the J end lost 2 bases, and 10 bases lay between the germline ends. CDR1 MNHEY and CDR2 SMNVEV come from the germline V gene (reference sequence).

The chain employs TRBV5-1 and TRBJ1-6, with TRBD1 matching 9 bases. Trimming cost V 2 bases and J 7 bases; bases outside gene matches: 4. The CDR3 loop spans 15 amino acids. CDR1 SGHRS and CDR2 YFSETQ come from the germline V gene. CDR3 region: CASSLIGTGNSPLHF. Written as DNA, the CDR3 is TGCGCCAGCAGCTTAATCGGGACAGGGAATTCACCCCTCCACTTT.

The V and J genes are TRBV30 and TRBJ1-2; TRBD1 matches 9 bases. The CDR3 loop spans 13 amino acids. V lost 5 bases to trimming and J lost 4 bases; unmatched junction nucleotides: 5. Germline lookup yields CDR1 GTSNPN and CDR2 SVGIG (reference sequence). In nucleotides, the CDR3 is TGTGCCTGGGCCAAGACAGGGGGCTATGGCTACACCTTC. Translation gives CAWAKTGGYGYTF.

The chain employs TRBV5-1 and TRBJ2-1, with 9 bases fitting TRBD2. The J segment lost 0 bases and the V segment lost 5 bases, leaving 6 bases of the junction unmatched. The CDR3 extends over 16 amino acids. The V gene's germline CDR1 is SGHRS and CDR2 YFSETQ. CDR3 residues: CASSFSGGNSYNEQFF. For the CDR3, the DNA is TGCGCCAGCAGTTTTAGCGGGGGAAACTCCTACAATGAGCAGTTCTTC.

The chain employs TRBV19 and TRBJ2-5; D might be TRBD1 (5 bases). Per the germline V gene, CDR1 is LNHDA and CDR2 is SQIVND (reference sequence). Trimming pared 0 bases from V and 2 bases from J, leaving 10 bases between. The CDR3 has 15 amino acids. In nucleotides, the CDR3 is TGTGCCAGTAGTATAGATGTGACAGCTCAAGAGACCCAGTACTTC. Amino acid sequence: CASSIDVTAQETQYF.

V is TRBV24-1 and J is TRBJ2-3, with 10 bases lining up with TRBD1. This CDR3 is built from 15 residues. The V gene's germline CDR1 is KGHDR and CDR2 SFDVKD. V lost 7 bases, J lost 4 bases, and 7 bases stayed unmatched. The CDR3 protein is CATRATGGAPDTQYF. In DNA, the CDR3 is TGTGCCACCAGAGCGACAGGGGGCGCCCCAGATACGCAGTATTTT.

CDR3 DNA: TGTGCCAGCAGCTTCGTGGGGCTGGACTATGGCTACACCTTC. Residues: CASSFVGLDYGYTF. The chain recombines TRBV7-2 with TRBJ1-2, with D possibly being TRBD1 (5 bases). V gave up 3 bases and J gave up 3 bases, with 11 bases separating them. The CDR3 consists of 14 residues. CDR1 is SGHTA and CDR2 is FQGNSA in the germline V gene.

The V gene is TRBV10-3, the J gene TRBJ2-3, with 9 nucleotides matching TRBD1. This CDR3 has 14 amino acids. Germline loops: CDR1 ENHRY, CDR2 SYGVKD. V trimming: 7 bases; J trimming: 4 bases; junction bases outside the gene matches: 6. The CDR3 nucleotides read TGTGCCATCAAAAGGGACAGGGCCGCAGATACGCAGTATTTT. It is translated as CAIKRDRAADTQYF.

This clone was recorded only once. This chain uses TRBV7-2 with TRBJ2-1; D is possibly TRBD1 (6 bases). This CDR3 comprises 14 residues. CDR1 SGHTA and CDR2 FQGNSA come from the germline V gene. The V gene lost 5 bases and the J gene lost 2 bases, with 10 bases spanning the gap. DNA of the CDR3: TGTGCCAGCAGCAGTCAGGGGACCTACAATGAGCAGTTCTTC. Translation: CASSSQGTYNEQFF.

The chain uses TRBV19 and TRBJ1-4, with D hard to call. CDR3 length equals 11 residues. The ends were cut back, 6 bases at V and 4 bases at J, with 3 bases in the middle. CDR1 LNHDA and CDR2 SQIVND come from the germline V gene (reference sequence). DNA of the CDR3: TGTGCCAGTAGCCTTAATGAAAAACTGTTTTTT. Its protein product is CASSLNEKLFF.

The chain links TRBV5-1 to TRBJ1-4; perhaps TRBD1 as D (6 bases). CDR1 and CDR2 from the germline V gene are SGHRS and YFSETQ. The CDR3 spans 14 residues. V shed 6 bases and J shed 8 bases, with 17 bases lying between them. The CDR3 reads CASTHGGPGEKLFF. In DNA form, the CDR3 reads TGCGCCAGCACCCACGGGGGGCCGGGGGAAAAACTGTTTTTT.

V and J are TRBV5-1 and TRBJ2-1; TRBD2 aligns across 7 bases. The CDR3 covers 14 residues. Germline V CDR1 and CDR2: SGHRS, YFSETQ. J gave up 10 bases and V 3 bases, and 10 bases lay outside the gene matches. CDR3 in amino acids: CASSSFGGGNEQFF. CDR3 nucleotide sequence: TGCGCCAGCAGCTCCTTCGGGGGAGGGAACGAGCAGTTCTTC.

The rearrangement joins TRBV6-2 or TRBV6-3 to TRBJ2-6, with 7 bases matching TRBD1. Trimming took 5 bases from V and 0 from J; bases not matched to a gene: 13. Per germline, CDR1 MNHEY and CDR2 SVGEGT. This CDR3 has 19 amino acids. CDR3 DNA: TGTGCCAGCAGTAAACTCCCGGGACAGCCTTACTCTGGGGCCAACGTCCTGACTTTC. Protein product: CASSKLPGQPYSGANVLTF.

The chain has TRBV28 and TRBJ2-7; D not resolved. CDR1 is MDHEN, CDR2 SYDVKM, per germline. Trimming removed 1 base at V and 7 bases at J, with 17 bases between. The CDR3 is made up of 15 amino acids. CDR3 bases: TGTGCCAGCAGTTTATATACCCGCGGCAATCGTGAGCAGTACTTC. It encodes CASSLYTRGNREQYF.

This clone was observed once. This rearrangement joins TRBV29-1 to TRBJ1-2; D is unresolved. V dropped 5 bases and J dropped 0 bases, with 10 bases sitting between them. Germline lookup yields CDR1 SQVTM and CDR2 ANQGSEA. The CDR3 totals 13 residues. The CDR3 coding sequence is TGCAGCGTTCCTCGCAGTACTAACTATGGCTACACCTTC. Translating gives CSVPRSTNYGYTF.

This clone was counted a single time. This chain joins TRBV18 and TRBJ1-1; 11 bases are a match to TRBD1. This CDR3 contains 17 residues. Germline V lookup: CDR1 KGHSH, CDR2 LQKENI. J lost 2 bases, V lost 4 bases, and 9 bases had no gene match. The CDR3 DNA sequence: TGTGCCAGCTCACTCCCGGGACAGGGGGTAGGTAACACTGAAGCTTTCTTT. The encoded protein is CASSLPGQGVGNTEAFF.

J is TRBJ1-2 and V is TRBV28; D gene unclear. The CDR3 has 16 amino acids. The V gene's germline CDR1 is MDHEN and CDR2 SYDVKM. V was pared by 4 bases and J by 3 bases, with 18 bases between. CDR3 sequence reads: CASSSSAHGYDYGYTF. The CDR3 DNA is TGTGCCAGCAGTTCCTCCGCACACGGGTACGACTATGGCTACACCTTC.

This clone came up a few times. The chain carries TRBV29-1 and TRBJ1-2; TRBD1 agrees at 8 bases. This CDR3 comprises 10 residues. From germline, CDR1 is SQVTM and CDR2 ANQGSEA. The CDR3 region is CADRGDGYTF. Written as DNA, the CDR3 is TGCGCCGACAGGGGTGATGGCTACACCTTC.

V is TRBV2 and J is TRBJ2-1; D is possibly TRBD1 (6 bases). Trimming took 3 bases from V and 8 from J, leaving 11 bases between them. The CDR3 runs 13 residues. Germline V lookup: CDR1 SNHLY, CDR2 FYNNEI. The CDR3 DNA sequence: TGTGCCAGCAGTGACAGGGGTCGGGATGAGCAGTTCTTC. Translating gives CASSDRGRDEQFF.

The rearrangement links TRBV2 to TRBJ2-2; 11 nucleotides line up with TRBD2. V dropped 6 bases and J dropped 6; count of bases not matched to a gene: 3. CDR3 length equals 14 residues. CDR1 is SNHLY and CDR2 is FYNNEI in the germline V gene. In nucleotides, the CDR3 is TGTGCCAGCAGCCGACTAGCGGGGTCCGGGGAGCTGTTTTTT. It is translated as CASSRLAGSGELFF.

In DNA, the CDR3 is TGTGCCAGTAGTATAAAATCTTTCTATGGCTACACCTTC. Translation gives CASSIKSFYGYTF. The gene calls are TRBV19 and TRBJ1-2, with unresolved D. V was pared by 2 bases and J by 4 bases, with 8 bases between. Germline V gene data show CDR1 as LNHDA and CDR2 as SQIVND (reference sequence). The CDR3 spans 13 residues. Together with reference TRBV19 and TRBJ1-2, the CDR3 gives the full variable domain: DGGITQSPKYLFRKEGQNVTLSCEQNLNHDAMYWYRQDPGQGLRLIYYSQIVNDFQKGDIAEGYSVSREKKESFPLTVTSAQKNPTAFYLCASSIKSFYGYTFGSGTRLTVV.

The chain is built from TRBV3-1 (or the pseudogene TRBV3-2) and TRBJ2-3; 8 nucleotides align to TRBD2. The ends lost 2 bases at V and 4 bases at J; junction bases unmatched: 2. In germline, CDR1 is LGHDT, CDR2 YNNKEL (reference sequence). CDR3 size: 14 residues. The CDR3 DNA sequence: TGTGCCAGCAGCCAAAGCGGGAGTGCAGATACGCAGTATTTT. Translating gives CASSQSGSADTQYF.